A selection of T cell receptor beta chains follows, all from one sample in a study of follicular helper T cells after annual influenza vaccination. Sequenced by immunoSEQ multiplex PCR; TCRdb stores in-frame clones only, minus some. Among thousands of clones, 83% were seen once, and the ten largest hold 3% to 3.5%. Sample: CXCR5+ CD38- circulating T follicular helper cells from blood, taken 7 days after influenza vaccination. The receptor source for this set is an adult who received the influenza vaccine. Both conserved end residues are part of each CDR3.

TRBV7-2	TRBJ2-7	CASSQRGGTREQYF
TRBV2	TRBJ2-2	CASTNANTGELFF
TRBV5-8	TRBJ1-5	CASSSTRGGLLSQPQHF
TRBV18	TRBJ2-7	CASSPVGYEQYF
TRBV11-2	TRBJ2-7	CASSLRWTSDEQYF
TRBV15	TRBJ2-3	CATSGRDSTDTQYF
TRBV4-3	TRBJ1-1	CASSQGGRVAFF
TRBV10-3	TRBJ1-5	CAIGEGGSNQPQHF
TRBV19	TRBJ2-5	CASSTGGKERETQYF
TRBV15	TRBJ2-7	CATSRDPTKTYEQYF
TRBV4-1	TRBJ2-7	CASIKGRGGGVFYEQYF
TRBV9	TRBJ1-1	CASSEGRDTEAFF
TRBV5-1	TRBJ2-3	CASSLESGGLTDTQYF
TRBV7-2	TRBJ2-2	CASSLFPGTGGRTGELFF
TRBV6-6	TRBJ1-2	CASSYSSRSEGGYTF
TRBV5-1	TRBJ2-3	CASSPTPGTDTQYF
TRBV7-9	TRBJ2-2	CASSLVRLRDRAVTGELFF
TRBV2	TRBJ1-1	CASSQTLGTEAFF
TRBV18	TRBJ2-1	CASSPDSYNEQFF
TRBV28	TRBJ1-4	CASSLTAGVREKLFF
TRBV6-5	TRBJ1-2	CASSINRDRGRNTF
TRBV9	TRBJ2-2	CASSETYGELFF
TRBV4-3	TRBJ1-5	CASSQHPGTGGGQPQHF
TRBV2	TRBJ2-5	CASRPGLERAETQYF